The 26 T cell receptor beta chains listed next were all sequenced from one sample in a study of blood T cell repertoires in COVID-19. TCRdb keeps only in-frame clones here, not all; method: immunoSEQ multiplex PCR. Counted here are approximately 81,000 clones, 70% to 90% occurring once; the ten biggest clones make up about 12%. Sequencing was done on a sample of peripheral blood. These receptors all stem from a man in his 70s with active or convalescent COVID-19.

This clone was recorded once. The chain recombines TRBV9 with TRBJ2-3; TRBD2 matches at 11 bases. V was clipped by 4 bases and J by 0 bases; unmatched bases: 7. This CDR3 comprises 17 residues. From germline, CDR1 is SGDLS and CDR2 YYNGEE. The CDR3 loop is CASSPGRTSGSTDTQYF. CDR3 DNA sequence: TGTGCCAGCAGCCCGGGCCGGACTAGCGGGAGCACAGATACGCAGTATTTT.

The rearrangement joins TRBV3-1 (or the pseudogene TRBV3-2) to TRBJ2-7; 7 nucleotides agree with TRBD2. Trimming took 1 base from V and 3 from J; bases not matched to a gene: 6. Germline V lookup: CDR1 LGHDT, CDR2 YNNKEL (reference sequence). The CDR3 has 15 residues. The CDR3: CASSQGGGSYYEQYF. For the CDR3, the DNA is TGTGCCAGCAGCCAAGGGGGAGGGTCCTACTACGAGCAGTACTTC.

This clone was seen a few times. The V call is TRBV6-6, the J call TRBJ1-5; no clear D. The V end lost 5 bases, the J end lost 9 bases, and 14 bases lay between the germline ends. Germline V gives CDR1 MNHNY, CDR2 SVGAGI (reference sequence). This CDR3 is 13 amino acids long. In DNA, the CDR3 is TGTGCCAGCAGTCCCGGGAGACATATGCCCCAGCATTTT. Protein product: CASSPGRHMPQHF.

The CDR3 sequence: CASSQEVGTGGSGELFF. CDR3 in DNA: TGTGCCAGCAGCCAAGAGGTCGGGACAGGGGGCTCCGGGGAGCTGTTTTTT. The chain has TRBV4-2 and TRBJ2-2, with TRBD1 identical over 12 bases. The V and J ends lost 0 bases and 6 bases, in that order; junction bases with no gene match: 5. The CDR3 is 17 residues long. Germline CDR1 and CDR2: LGHNA and YNFKEQ.

The chain combines TRBV11-3 with TRBJ2-7, with D uncertain. V was trimmed by 3 bases and J by 3 bases, leaving 9 bases between them. The CDR3 is made up of 13 amino acids. Germline V gene lookup returns CDR1 SGHNT and CDR2 YENEEA. CDR3 region: CASSLYGSYEQYF. The CDR3 DNA sequence: TGTGCCAGCAGCTTGTACGGTAGCTACGAGCAGTACTTC.

V is TRBV10-2 and J is TRBJ2-1; D is possibly TRBD2 (7 bases). The CDR3 contains 16 residues. Germline values: CDR1 WSHSY, CDR2 SAAADI. The ends were cut back, 3 bases at V and 2 bases at J, with 14 bases in the middle. The CDR3: CASSDMGGATYNEQFF. In DNA, the CDR3 is TGCGCCAGCAGTGATATGGGGGGGGCTACCTACAATGAGCAGTTCTTC.

The chain carries TRBV19 and TRBJ1-1; unclear D gene. This CDR3 has 14 residues. Germline lookup yields CDR1 LNHDA and CDR2 SQIVND (reference sequence). V was clipped by 2 bases and J by 6 bases, with 13 bases between them. The CDR3 nucleotides read TGTGCCAGTAGTATAAAGTCGGTTGTGGCTGAAGCTTTCTTT. This encodes CASSIKSVVAEAFF.

The CDR3 coding sequence is TGCGCCAGCAGCCCGGGAGGGGCTGGAAACACCATATATTTT. Its translation: CASSPGGAGNTIYF. This chain uses TRBV5-1 with TRBJ1-3, with D perhaps TRBD1 (5 bases). This CDR3 comprises 14 residues. V lost 4 bases and J 2 bases, leaving 10 bases between the germline ends. The germline gives CDR1 SGHRS, CDR2 YFSETQ.

This clone came up once. V and J are TRBV5-4 and TRBJ1-1; D is unclear. The CDR3 has 16 residues. The V gene's germline CDR1 is SGHNT and CDR2 YYREEE (reference sequence). Trimming stripped 4 bases from V and 1 base from J, with 17 bases between. CDR3 loop: CASSPGSGRENTEAFF. DNA of the CDR3: TGTGCCAGCAGCCCGGGGTCGGGCCGGGAGAACACTGAAGCTTTCTTT.

The chain couples TRBV28 to TRBJ1-4; D is unresolved. Germline V gives CDR1 MDHEN, CDR2 SYDVKM. CDR3 size: 14 residues. Deletions cut 4 bases from V and 0 bases from J, with 6 bases between. CDR3 DNA sequence: TGTGCCAGCAGTTCCCCTGCAACTAATGAAAAACTGTTTTTT. This sequence encodes CASSSPATNEKLFF.

This sequence joins TRBV13 and TRBJ2-3, with D perhaps matching TRBD2 (6 bases). Germline values: CDR1 PRHDT, CDR2 FYEKMQ (reference sequence). The CDR3 spans 16 residues. Trimming shortened V by 4 bases and J by 4 bases, and 18 bases separated the two germline ends. CDR3 nucleotides: TGTGCCAGCAGCTACCGTGGAGGGCTTAGACCAGATACGCAGTATTTT. Its translation is CASSYRGGLRPDTQYF.

This chain joins TRBV7-9 and TRBJ2-7, with 10 positions matching TRBD1. CDR3 length: 14 residues. Looked up from germline, CDR1 is SEHNR and CDR2 is FQNEAQ (reference sequence). After removal of 1 base from V and 4 bases from J, the junction contained 1 base not matched to a gene. CDR3 sequence: CASSLGGQGYEQYF. The CDR3 DNA reads as TGTGCCAGCAGCTTAGGGGGACAGGGGTACGAGCAGTACTTC.

This chain uses TRBV3-1 (or the pseudogene TRBV3-2) with TRBJ1-3; D is undetermined. Between the trimmed V and J ends, which lost 4 bases and 6 bases, there was a span of 7 bases. Germline CDR1 reads LGHDT; CDR2 reads YNNKEL (reference sequence). The CDR3 spans 12 residues. CDR3 DNA: TGTGCCAGCAGCCGCCAGGAAAACACCATATATTTT. Amino acid sequence: CASSRQENTIYF.

The J gene is TRBJ2-3, the V gene TRBV7-3, with D possibly matching TRBD2 (6 bases). The V gene lost 5 bases and the J gene lost 2 bases, with 17 bases spanning the gap. Germline V CDR1 and CDR2: SGHTA, FQGTGA. This CDR3 comprises 16 residues. In DNA form, the CDR3 reads TGTGCCAGCAGCACCGACGGGACTCACCCCACAGATACGCAGTATTTT. Protein product: CASSTDGTHPTDTQYF.

The J gene is TRBJ2-5, the V gene TRBV5-1; possibly TRBD2 for D (5 bases). The CDR3 has 15 amino acids. Germline CDR1 reads SGHRS; CDR2 reads YFSETQ. Trimming removed 1 base from V and 2 bases from J, with 12 bases in between. Written as DNA, the CDR3 is TGCGCCAGCAGCTTGACGAGGGTTGGGCAAGAGACCCAGTACTTC. As protein: CASSLTRVGQETQYF.

The chain joins TRBV5-4 to TRBJ2-5, with 8 bases lining up with TRBD1. The CDR3 consists of 15 residues. V dropped 3 bases and J dropped 1; count of bases not matched to a gene: 5. CDR1 is SGHNT and CDR2 is YYREEE in the germline V gene (reference sequence). The CDR3 spells CASSWQGAPQETQYF. The DNA for the CDR3 is TGTGCCAGCAGCTGGCAGGGGGCGCCCCAAGAGACCCAGTACTTC.

The gene calls are TRBV9 and TRBJ2-1; 12 bases map to TRBD2. V was clipped by 3 bases and J by 7 bases; unmatched bases: 14. The CDR3 has 18 amino acids. In germline, CDR1 is SGDLS, CDR2 YYNGEE. Here the CDR3 reads CASSESFLAGGPENEQFF. CDR3 DNA sequence: TGTGCCAGCAGCGAATCATTTCTAGCGGGGGGGCCGGAAAATGAGCAGTTCTTC.

This clone was detected a few times. This chain joins TRBV2 and TRBJ1-2; the D gene is possibly TRBD1 (6 bases). In germline, CDR1 is SNHLY, CDR2 FYNNEI. This CDR3 has 14 amino acids. V was cut by 6 bases and J by 1 base, with 12 bases left in between. The CDR3 sequence is CASRHRDGNYGYTF. The CDR3 DNA is TGTGCCAGCAGACACAGGGATGGTAACTATGGCTACACCTTC. Combining the CDR3 with reference TRBV2 and TRBJ1-2 gives the whole variable domain EPEVTQTPSHQVTQMGQEVILRCVPISNHLYFYWYRQILGQKVEFLVSFYNNEISEKSEIFDDQFSVERPDGSNFTLKIRSTKLEDSAMYFCASRHRDGNYGYTFGSGTRLTVV.

The chain employs TRBV19 and TRBJ1-2, with TRBD1 matching 9 bases. Per the germline V gene, CDR1 is LNHDA and CDR2 is SQIVND (reference sequence). The CDR3 runs 16 residues. V shed 6 bases, J shed 2 bases, and the junction held 10 bases outside the gene matches. CDR3 nucleotides: TGTGCCAGTAGCCCGGACAGGGGAGCCCAAAACTATGGCTACACCTTC. Protein sequence: CASSPDRGAQNYGYTF. Full variable domain (missing parts from reference TRBV19 and TRBJ1-2): DGGITQSPKYLFRKEGQNVTLSCEQNLNHDAMYWYRQDPGQGLRLIYYSQIVNDFQKGDIAEGYSVSREKKESFPLTVTSAQKNPTAFYLCASSPDRGAQNYGYTFGSGTRLTVV.

V usage is TRBV19 and J usage is TRBJ1-3; no definite D call. The germline V gene has CDR1 LNHDA and CDR2 SQIVND (reference sequence). The ends were cut back, 5 bases at V and 8 bases at J, with 16 bases in the middle. CDR3 length: 14 amino acids. In DNA form, the CDR3 reads TGTGCCAGTAGTTCACGGACGGGAGTCTACACCATATATTTT. This encodes CASSSRTGVYTIYF.

The chain recombines TRBV30 with TRBJ1-2; TRBD1 might be the D (6 bases). This CDR3 region has 16 residues. V lost 4 bases and J lost 0, with 18 bases in between. Germline V gives CDR1 GTSNPN, CDR2 SVGIG (reference sequence). The CDR3 loop is CAWTFNRARANYGYTF. CDR3 DNA: TGTGCCTGGACGTTCAACAGGGCCCGAGCTAACTATGGCTACACCTTC.

J is TRBJ2-2 and V is TRBV6-5; tentative D call: TRBD2 (6 bases). The CDR3 consists of 15 residues. CDR1 and CDR2 (germline): MNHEY, SVGAGI. The ends were cut back, 6 bases at V and 5 bases at J, with 16 bases in the middle. The CDR3 DNA reads TGTGCCAGCAGCCCGCAGTGGGGGAGGACCGGGGAGCTGTTTTTT. It yields the protein CASSPQWGRTGELFF.

V is TRBV7-8 and J is TRBJ2-1, with 7 bases lining up with TRBD1. Germline V gene data show CDR1 as SGHVS and CDR2 as FQNEAQ. The V segment lost 1 base and the J segment 10 bases; nucleotides outside the gene matches: 7. This CDR3 region has 14 residues. The CDR3 nucleotides read TGTGCCAGCAGCTTAGAGGTGGGCAGGGGGGAGCAGTTCTTC. Its protein product is CASSLEVGRGEQFF.

This clone was detected once. The rearrangement links TRBV9 to TRBJ2-5, with D perhaps TRBD2 (6 bases). The CDR3 runs to 14 residues. The V gene's germline CDR1 is SGDLS and CDR2 YYNGEE. The V end was cut by 4 bases, the J end by 5 bases, with 15 bases between. This chain's CDR3 is CASSNGGARETQYF. The CDR3, as DNA: TGTGCCAGCAGCAACGGAGGGGCCCGGGAGACCCAGTACTTC.

This clone has a single count. The chain couples TRBV6-1 to TRBJ1-3; 9 bases fit TRBD1. The CDR3 covers 17 residues. CDR1 is MNHNS and CDR2 is SASEGT in the germline V gene. The trim removed 4 bases at V and 4 bases at J, leaving 11 bases unmatched. CDR3 loop: CASSATGTGFLGNTIYF. Written as DNA, the CDR3 is TGTGCCAGCAGTGCGACCGGGACAGGGTTTTTAGGAAACACCATATATTTT.

The J gene is TRBJ2-5, the V gene TRBV4-2; TRBD2 matches at 8 bases. The CDR3 runs 16 residues. The V segment lost 1 base and the J segment 1 base; nucleotides outside the gene matches: 5. CDR1 is LGHNA, CDR2 YNFKEQ, per germline. CDR3 sequence: CASSQGPTSGQETQYF. The CDR3 DNA sequence: TGTGCCAGCAGCCAAGGGCCTACTAGCGGCCAAGAGACCCAGTACTTC.